This record covers a single T cell receptor beta chain. Its antigen is as yet unknown. The data originate from a study of T cells in Graves' hyperthyroidism and ophthalmopathy. Study-wide context: Specimen type is peripheral blood, collected at initial diagnosis prior to any treatment.

Absent ophthalmopathy progression within 18 months defined stable Graves' hyperthyroidism. Diagnoses rested on clinical symptoms, serum thyroxine and TRAb, thyroid ultrasound and orbital computed tomography. This CDR3 is built from 14 residues. Trimming removed 0 bases from V and 1 base from J, with 9 bases in between. The germline CDR1 and CDR2 sequences are DFQATT and SNEGSKA (reference sequence). Broader study findings: It was a median around seven months before onset that the model predicted ophthalmopathy.

Amplified TCR beta CDR3 regions came from RNA transcripts. The HTBI primer set served for first-round RT-PCR of the TCR CDR3. One entry per CDR3 protein, called by TCRdb with MiXCR from the multiplex PCR reads. This table holds around 450,000 distinct CDR3 sequences, roughly 14% found once. This chain uses TRBV20-1 with TRBJ2-5, with TRBD1 as a possible D gene (6 bases). Material: blood. The clonotype comes from a woman between 18 and 29 years old with Graves' hyperthyroidism. The CDR3 protein is CSARDRTAQETQYF. The CDR3 coding sequence is TGCAGTGCTAGAGATAGGACAGCCCAAGAGACCCAGTACTTC.